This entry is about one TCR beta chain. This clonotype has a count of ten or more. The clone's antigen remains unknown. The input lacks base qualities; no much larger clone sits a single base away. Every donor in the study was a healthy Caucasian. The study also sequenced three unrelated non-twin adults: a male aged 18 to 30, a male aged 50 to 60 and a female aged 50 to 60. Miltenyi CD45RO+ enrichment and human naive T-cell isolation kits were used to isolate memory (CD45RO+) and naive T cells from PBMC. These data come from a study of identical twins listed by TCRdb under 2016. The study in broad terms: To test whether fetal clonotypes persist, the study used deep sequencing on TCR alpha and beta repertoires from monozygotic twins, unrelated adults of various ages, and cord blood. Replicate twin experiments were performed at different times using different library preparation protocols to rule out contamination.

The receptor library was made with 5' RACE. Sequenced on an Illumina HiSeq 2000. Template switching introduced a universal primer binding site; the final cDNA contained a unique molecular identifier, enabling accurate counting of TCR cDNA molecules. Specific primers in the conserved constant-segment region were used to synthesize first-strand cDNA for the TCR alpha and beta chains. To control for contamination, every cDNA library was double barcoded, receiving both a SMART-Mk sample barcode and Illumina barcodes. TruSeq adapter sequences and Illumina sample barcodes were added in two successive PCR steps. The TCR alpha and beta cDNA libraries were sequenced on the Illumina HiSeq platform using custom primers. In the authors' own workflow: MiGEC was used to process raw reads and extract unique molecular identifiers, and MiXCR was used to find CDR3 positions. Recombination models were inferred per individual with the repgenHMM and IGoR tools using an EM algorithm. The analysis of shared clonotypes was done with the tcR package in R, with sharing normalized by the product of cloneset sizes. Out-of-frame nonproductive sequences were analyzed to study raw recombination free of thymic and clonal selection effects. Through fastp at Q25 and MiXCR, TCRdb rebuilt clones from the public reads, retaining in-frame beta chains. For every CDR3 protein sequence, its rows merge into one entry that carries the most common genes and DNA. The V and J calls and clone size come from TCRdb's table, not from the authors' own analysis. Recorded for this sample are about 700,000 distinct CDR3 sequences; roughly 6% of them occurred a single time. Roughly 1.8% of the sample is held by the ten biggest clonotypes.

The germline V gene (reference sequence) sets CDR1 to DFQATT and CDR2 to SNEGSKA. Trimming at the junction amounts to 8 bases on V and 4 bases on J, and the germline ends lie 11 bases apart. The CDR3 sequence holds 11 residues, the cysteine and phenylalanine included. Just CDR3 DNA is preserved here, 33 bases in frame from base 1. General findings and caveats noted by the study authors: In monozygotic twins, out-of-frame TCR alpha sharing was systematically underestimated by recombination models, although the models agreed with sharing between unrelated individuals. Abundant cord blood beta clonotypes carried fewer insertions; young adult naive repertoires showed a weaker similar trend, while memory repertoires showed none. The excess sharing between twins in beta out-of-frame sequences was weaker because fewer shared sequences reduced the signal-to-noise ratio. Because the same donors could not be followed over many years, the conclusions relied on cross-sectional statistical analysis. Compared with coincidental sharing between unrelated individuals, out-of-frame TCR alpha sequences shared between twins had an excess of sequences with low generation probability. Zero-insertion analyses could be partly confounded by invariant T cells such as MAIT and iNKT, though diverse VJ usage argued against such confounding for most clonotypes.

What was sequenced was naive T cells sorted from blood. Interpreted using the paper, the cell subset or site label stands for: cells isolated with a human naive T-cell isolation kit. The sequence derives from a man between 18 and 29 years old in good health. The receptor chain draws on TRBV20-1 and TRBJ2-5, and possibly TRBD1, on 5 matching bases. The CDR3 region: CSSRVAETQYF. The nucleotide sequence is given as TGCAGTAGCAGGGTGGCAGAGACCCAGTACTTC.